The 10 T cell receptor beta chains below all came from one sample that was sequenced in a study of OX40 agonist ivuxolimab in advanced cancers. The table came from immunoSEQ multiplex PCR; TCRdb's copy has only in-frame clones and leaves some out. The profile shows around 140,000 clones, 90% of them singletons. The source was CD4+ or CD8+ T cells sorted from blood, collected in a trial of the OX40 agonist ivuxolimab. All receptors derive from an adult with an advanced solid tumor such as melanoma, head and neck, liver or kidney cancer.

The V call is TRBV18, the J call TRBJ1-5; 9 bases line up with TRBD1. Germline trimming cut 4 bases from V and 5 bases from J; bases unmatched to any gene: 9. Germline-derived CDR1 and CDR2 are KGHSH and LQKENI. This CDR3 region has 16 residues. The chain's CDR3 is CASSRNRGPGDQPQHF. The DNA for the CDR3 is TGTGCCAGCTCACGCAACAGGGGGCCCGGAGATCAGCCCCAGCATTTT.

As regards this clone: Its ends do not fully match the called genes, so a read error is possible. This rearrangement joins TRBV6-6 to TRBJ2-7; D unclear. Germline CDR1 is MNHNY and CDR2 is SVGAGI (reference sequence). The CDR3 is made up of 13 amino acids. The CDR3 DNA reads as TGTGCCAGCAGTTCCCCCACAAGAGAGAAAGTTCGCTTC. It translates to CASSSPTREKVRF.

V is TRBV4-1 and J is TRBJ2-1; D is unresolved. Germline-derived CDR1 and CDR2 are MGHRA and YSYEKL. V was pared by 0 bases and J by 9 bases, with 6 bases between. The CDR3 consists of 12 residues. The CDR3 coding sequence is TGCGCCAGCAGCCAAGATAATATTGAGCAGTTCTTC. Its translation is CASSQDNIEQFF.

The genes are TRBV9 and TRBJ2-5; no clear D gene. Per germline, CDR1 SGDLS and CDR2 YYNGEE. V lost 0 bases and J 4 bases, leaving 10 bases between the germline ends. The CDR3 contains 14 residues. The CDR3 loop reads CASSVEDFPETQYF. DNA for the CDR3: TGTGCCAGCAGCGTAGAGGATTTTCCAGAGACCCAGTACTTC. The whole variable domain, remainder taken from reference TRBV9 and TRBJ2-5, is DSGVTQTPKHLITATGQRVTLRCSPRSGDLSVYWYQQSLDQGLQFLIQYYNGEERAKGNILERFSAQQFPDLHSELNLSSLELGDSALYFCASSVEDFPETQYFGPGTRLLVL.

This chain links TRBV6-5 with TRBJ1-3, with D tentatively TRBD1 (5 bases). CDR1 is MNHEY and CDR2 is SVGAGI in the germline V gene. V was shortened by 0 bases and J by 2 bases, with 11 bases between the two germline ends. The CDR3 sequence is 16 residues long. The CDR3 DNA is TGTGCCAGCAGTTACTCCGGACATCTGGCTGGAAACACCATATATTTT. As protein: CASSYSGHLAGNTIYF.

The rearrangement uses TRBV19 and TRBJ1-1; weak D call: TRBD1 (5 bases). The CDR3 loop spans 15 amino acids. V was cut by 5 bases and J by 1 base, with 14 bases left in between. The germline V gene encodes CDR1 LNHDA and CDR2 SQIVND (reference sequence). The DNA for the CDR3 is TGTGCCAGTAGTTCCCACCCGGGGACGAACACTGAAGCTTTCTTT. Translation: CASSSHPGTNTEAFF.

The chain couples TRBV5-1 to TRBJ2-5; the D gene is possibly TRBD1 (5 bases). The CDR3 spans 14 residues. The germline gives CDR1 SGHRS, CDR2 YFSETQ. Trimming cost V 0 bases and J 1 base, with 7 bases left between them. The DNA for the CDR3 is TGCGCCAGCAGCTTGGGACAGCTCCAAGAGACCCAGTACTTC. It encodes CASSLGQLQETQYF.

This clone turned up a few times. This rearrangement joins TRBV27 to TRBJ2-4; D ambiguous. CDR1 is MNHEY, CDR2 SMNVEV, per germline (reference sequence). Between the trimmed V and J ends, which lost 5 bases and 7 bases, there was a span of 15 bases. CDR3 size: 14 residues. This chain's CDR3 is CASSPQQVGNIQYF. The CDR3 DNA reads TGTGCCAGCAGTCCTCAGCAGGTTGGGAACATTCAGTACTTC.

The CDR3 nucleotides are TGTGCCACCAGCAGAGATCAGGCTGAGGCCGGGGAGCTGTTTTTT. Its translation is CATSRDQAEAGELFF. The genes are TRBV15 and TRBJ2-2; no clear D. Germline V CDR1 and CDR2: LNHNV, YYDKDF (reference sequence). CDR3 size: 15 residues. Trimming took off 0 bases at V and 6 bases at J, with 11 bases between the two ends.

This chain uses TRBV5-1 with TRBJ1-5; D possibly corresponds to TRBD1 (6 bases). V gave up 4 bases and J gave up 1 base, with 12 bases separating them. This CDR3 contains 15 residues. Per germline, CDR1 SGHRS and CDR2 YFSETQ. CDR3 amino acids: CASSPGTTSNQPQHF. CDR3 DNA: TGCGCCAGCAGCCCGGGGACAACCAGCAATCAGCCCCAGCATTTT.